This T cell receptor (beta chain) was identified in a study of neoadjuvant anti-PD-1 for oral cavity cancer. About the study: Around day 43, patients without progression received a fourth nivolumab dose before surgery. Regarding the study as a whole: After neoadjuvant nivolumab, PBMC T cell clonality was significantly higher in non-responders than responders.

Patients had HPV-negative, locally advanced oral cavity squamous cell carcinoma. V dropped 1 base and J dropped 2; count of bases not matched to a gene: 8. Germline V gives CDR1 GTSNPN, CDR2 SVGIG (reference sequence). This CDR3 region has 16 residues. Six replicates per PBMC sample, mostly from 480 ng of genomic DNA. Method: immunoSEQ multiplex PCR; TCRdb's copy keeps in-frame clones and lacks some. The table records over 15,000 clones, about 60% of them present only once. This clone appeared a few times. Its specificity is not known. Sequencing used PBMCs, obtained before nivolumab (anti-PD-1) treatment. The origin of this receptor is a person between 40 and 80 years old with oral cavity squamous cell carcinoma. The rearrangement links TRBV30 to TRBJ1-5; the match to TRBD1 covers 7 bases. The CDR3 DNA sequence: TGTGCCTGGAGTGCAGGACAGGCCTATGGCAATCAGCCCCAGCATTTT. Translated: CAWSAGQAYGNQPQHF.